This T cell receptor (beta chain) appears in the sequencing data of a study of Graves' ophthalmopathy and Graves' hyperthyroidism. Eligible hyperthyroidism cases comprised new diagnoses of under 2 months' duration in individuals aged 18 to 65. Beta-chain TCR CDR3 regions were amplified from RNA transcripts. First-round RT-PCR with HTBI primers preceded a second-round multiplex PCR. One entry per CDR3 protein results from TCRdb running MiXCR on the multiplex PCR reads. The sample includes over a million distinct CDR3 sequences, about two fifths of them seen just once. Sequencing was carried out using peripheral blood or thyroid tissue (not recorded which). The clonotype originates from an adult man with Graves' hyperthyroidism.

In nucleotides, the CDR3 is TGTGCCAGCAGCTTGGGGCCGGGACAGGGCCCTGGGGCCAACGTCCTGACTTTC. Translation: CASSLGPGQGPGANVLTF. The chain combines TRBV7-3 with TRBJ2-6, with 9 bases identical to TRBD1. J lost 2 bases, V lost 3 bases, and 8 bases had no gene match. The length of the CDR3 is 18 residues. Germline V gene lookup returns CDR1 SGHTA and CDR2 FQGTGA.